The 18 T cell receptor beta chains reported below all come from one sample, sequenced in a study of cytomegalovirus exposure and HLA in healthy donors. The PCR contained 60 Vbeta and 13 Jbeta primers. Clones were sequenced by immunoSEQ multiplex PCR, and TCRdb holds only the in-frame ones, with some missing. This sample has 150,000 to 200,000 clones, with around three quarters found just once. Input material: PBMCs. The source of these receptors is a man in his thirties or forties in good health and CMV-seronegative.

J is TRBJ2-7 and V is TRBV5-6; 11 bases match TRBD1. V lost 4 bases, J lost 3 bases, and 6 bases stayed unmatched. The CDR3 has 15 residues. Germline CDR1 is SGHDT and CDR2 is YYEEEE. The CDR3 reads CASSKDRGQSYEQYF. The CDR3 DNA follows: TGTGCCAGCAGCAAGGACAGGGGGCAAAGCTACGAGCAGTACTTC.

This clone showed up just a few times. V and J are TRBV10-3 and TRBJ2-2, with D unclear. V was trimmed by 1 base and J by 7 bases, leaving 10 bases between them. Germline CDR1 ENHRY, CDR2 SYGVKD. The CDR3 consists of 14 residues. Here the CDR3 reads CAISEWPFDGELFF. The CDR3 DNA follows: TGTGCCATCAGTGAGTGGCCGTTTGACGGGGAGCTGTTTTTT.

The V and J genes are TRBV27 and TRBJ2-7, with a possible D match to TRBD1 (6 bases). The CDR3 runs to 13 residues. Germline V lookup: CDR1 MNHEY, CDR2 SMNVEV (reference sequence). Trimming took off 5 bases at V and 2 bases at J, with 10 bases between the two ends. The CDR3 DNA reads TGTGCCAGCAGTAGGACAGCCGCCTACGAGCAGTACTTC. It encodes CASSRTAAYEQYF.

This chain connects TRBV5-4 to TRBJ2-7; the D gene is possibly TRBD1 (6 bases). This CDR3 has 13 residues. Trimming left V 4 bases short and J 2 bases short, with 10 bases between. CDR1 and CDR2 (germline): SGHNT, YYREEE (reference sequence). The CDR3 loop reads CASSPGTTYEQYF. CDR3 DNA sequence: TGTGCCAGCAGCCCAGGGACAACCTACGAGCAGTACTTC.

The chain couples TRBV6-4 to TRBJ2-1; 7 bases are shared with TRBD1. There are 13 residues in the CDR3. V shed 6 bases, J shed 6 bases, and the junction held 5 bases outside the gene matches. Germline V gene data show CDR1 as MRHNA and CDR2 as SNTAGT. CDR3 bases: TGTGCCAGCAGAAAGACAGGGACCAATGAGCAGTTCTTC. Encoded protein: CASRKTGTNEQFF.

On this clone: Different DNA sequences within this sample yield the same CDR3. The chain employs TRBV5-1 and TRBJ2-3; D not certain. V lost 5 bases to trimming and J lost 0 bases, with 4 bases between them. CDR1 SGHRS and CDR2 YFSETQ come from the germline V gene. The CDR3 has 12 residues. CDR3 loop: CASRASTDTQYF. CDR3 sequence (DNA): TGCGCCAGCAGGGCTAGCACAGATACGCAGTATTTT.

The chain is built from TRBV10-3 and TRBJ2-7, with TRBD1 matching over 9 bases. This CDR3 region has 14 residues. The germline V gene has CDR1 ENHRY and CDR2 SYGVKD. After removal of 6 bases from V and 2 bases from J, the junction contained 5 bases not matched to a gene. The CDR3 DNA follows: TGTGCCATCAGCCCCGGACAGGGGACCTACGAGCAGTACTTC. Translating gives CAISPGQGTYEQYF.

The V and J genes are TRBV6-6 and TRBJ2-7; TRBD1 matches at 8 bases. The CDR3 sequence is 16 residues long. The germline CDR1 and CDR2 sequences are MNHNY and SVGAGI (reference sequence). Trimming cost V 4 bases and J 9 bases; bases outside gene matches: 17. The CDR3 loop reads CASSSPGQGHLRGQYF. The CDR3 DNA reads as TGTGCCAGCAGTTCCCCAGGACAGGGACATCTACGAGGGCAGTACTTC.

The V call is TRBV6-6, the J call TRBJ1-5; weak D call: TRBD1 (5 bases). V was pared by 4 bases and J by 0 bases, with 13 bases between. The CDR3 sequence is 16 residues long. Germline loops: CDR1 MNHNY, CDR2 SVGAGI (reference sequence). CDR3 nucleotide sequence: TGTGCCAGCAGTTCCGGGGGGACCAATAGCAATCAGCCCCAGCATTTT. Amino acid sequence: CASSSGGTNSNQPQHF.

This chain connects TRBV6-1 to TRBJ1-1; D perhaps matches TRBD1 (5 bases). This CDR3 has 13 amino acids. The V end was cut by 7 bases, the J end by 0 bases, with 9 bases between. CDR1 and CDR2 (germline): MNHNS, SASEGT. DNA for the CDR3: TGTGCCAGCAAACAGGAAATGAACACTGAAGCTTTCTTT. Translated, it gives CASKQEMNTEAFF.

V gene TRBV18 combines with J gene TRBJ2-3; 9 nucleotides match TRBD1. This CDR3 region has 15 residues. The germline gives CDR1 KGHSH, CDR2 LQKENI. V shed 3 bases, J shed 2 bases, and the junction held 3 bases outside the gene matches. The CDR3 DNA reads TGTGCCAGCTCACCCGGGACAGGGCTCACAGATACGCAGTATTTT. As protein: CASSPGTGLTDTQYF. The whole variable domain, filled in from reference TRBV18 and TRBJ2-3, reads NAGVMQNPRHLVRRRGQEARLRCSPMKGHSHVYWYRQLPEEGLKFMVYLQKENIIDESGMPKERFSAEFPKEGPSILRIQQVVRGDSAAYFCASSPGTGLTDTQYFGPGTRLTVL.

Turning to this clone: Different DNA sequences within this sample yield the same CDR3. The chain has TRBV5-1 and TRBJ1-5; D is ambiguous. Trimming removed 0 bases at V and 2 bases at J, with 6 bases between. CDR1 and CDR2 (germline): SGHRS, YFSETQ. The CDR3 length is 14 residues. The CDR3 DNA reads as TGCGCCAGCAGCTTGGGTGGAGGCAATCAGCCCCAGCATTTT. Its protein product is CASSLGGGNQPQHF.

This clone came up once. The chain couples TRBV6-4 to TRBJ1-2; D gene uncertain. CDR1 is MRHNA and CDR2 is SNTAGT in the germline V gene. The length of the CDR3 is 15 residues. Trimming removed 3 bases from V and 5 bases from J, with 16 bases in between. The CDR3 sequence is CASSDGTAGKYGYTF. The CDR3 nucleotides read TGTGCCAGCAGTGATGGAACGGCGGGAAAATATGGCTACACCTTC.

V is TRBV10-3 and J is TRBJ2-4, with unresolved D. The CDR3 has 13 residues. Germline loops: CDR1 ENHRY, CDR2 SYGVKD. Trimming shortened V by 0 bases and J by 4 bases, and 4 bases separated the two germline ends. CDR3 DNA: TGTGCCATCAGTGAGTCACAGAAAAACATTCAGTACTTC. Protein: CAISESQKNIQYF.

This chain connects TRBV9 to TRBJ1-2, with TRBD1 matching over 7 bases. The V segment lost 4 bases and the J segment 7 bases; nucleotides outside the gene matches: 10. Per germline, CDR1 SGDLS and CDR2 YYNGEE. This CDR3 contains 14 residues. CDR3 nucleotide sequence: TGTGCCAGCAGCCCGAGGGACAGCCCCCGTGGCTACACCTTC. This codes for CASSPRDSPRGYTF.

This clone was observed a handful of times. This chain connects TRBV5-1 to TRBJ2-7; 7 positions match TRBD1. Trimming removed 3 bases from V and 5 bases from J; junction bases left unmatched: 17. The CDR3 runs 17 residues. The germline V gene encodes CDR1 SGHRS and CDR2 YFSETQ. As DNA, the CDR3 is TGCGCCAGCAGCTCACCAGCCGGACAGGCGGTCTTCCACGAGCAGTACTTC. It translates to CASSSPAGQAVFHEQYF.

The CDR3 DNA sequence: TGTGCCAGCAGCCGGGGACAGGGCAACTACGAGCAGTACTTC. Residues: CASSRGQGNYEQYF. The J gene is TRBJ2-7, the V gene TRBV6-5; 9 bases are a match to TRBD1. Germline assignment: CDR1 MNHEY and CDR2 SVGAGI. J gave up 3 bases and V 6 bases, and 6 bases lay outside the gene matches. This CDR3 is built from 14 residues.

The V gene is TRBV6-6, the J gene TRBJ2-3; TRBD1 might be the D (6 bases). CDR1 MNHNY and CDR2 SVGAGI come from the germline V gene (reference sequence). The V and J ends lost 0 bases and 0 bases respectively, with 7 bases between them. The CDR3 covers 15 residues. CDR3: CASSYSTGSTDTQYF. The CDR3 DNA reads as TGTGCCAGCAGTTACTCAACAGGGAGCACAGATACGCAGTATTTT.